The present entry profiles one TCR beta chain with its context. Sequencing used immunoSEQ multiplex PCR; TCRdb keeps in-frame clones, though not all of them. The data show about 250,000 clones, with approximately 83% seen just once and more than 3% held by the top ten. The sample comes from a study of blood T cell repertoires in COVID-19. The CDR3 has 15 residues. V lost 4 bases and J 4 bases, leaving 14 bases between the germline ends. Germline V lookup: CDR1 LNHDA, CDR2 SQIVND (reference sequence). The chain joins TRBV19 to TRBJ1-5; D possibly corresponds to TRBD1 (6 bases). Sequencing used PBMCs or T cells enriched from blood (not recorded which). The receptor was derived from a man aged 45-60 years who had recovered from COVID-19. DNA of the CDR3: TGTGCCAGTAGTACCCCCGGACAGTGGAATCAGCCCCAGCATTTT. Protein product: CASSTPGQWNQPQHF.